The 7 T cell receptor beta chains presented below share a single source sample, sequenced in a study of cytomegalovirus exposure and HLA in healthy donors. The PCR contained 60 Vbeta and 13 Jbeta primers. Some clones are missing from TCRdb's copy, which holds only in-frame ones; the method was immunoSEQ multiplex PCR. The table shows roughly 140,000 clones, with almost 85% occurring only once. Source material: PBMCs. Receptors originate from a man aged 30 to 45 in good health and CMV-seropositive.

This clone was detected only a few times. The chain couples TRBV4-3 to TRBJ2-1; 12 bases map to TRBD2. The CDR3 has 17 amino acids. Germline trimming cut 0 bases from V and 2 bases from J; bases unmatched to any gene: 2. CDR1 and CDR2 (germline): LGHNA, YSLEER. The CDR3 here is CASSQELAGGPYNEQFF. DNA for the CDR3: TGCGCCAGCAGCCAAGAGCTAGCGGGGGGGCCCTACAATGAGCAGTTCTTC.

This chain connects TRBV19 to TRBJ2-7; 9 nucleotides agree with TRBD2. J lost 0 bases, V lost 6 bases, and 3 bases had no gene match. CDR3 size: 14 residues. Germline V lookup: CDR1 LNHDA, CDR2 SQIVND (reference sequence). The CDR3 spells CASRRTSDSYEQYF. The CDR3 DNA reads TGTGCCAGTAGGAGGACTAGCGACTCCTACGAGCAGTACTTC. Filled out from reference TRBV19 and TRBJ2-7, the complete variable domain reads DGGITQSPKYLFRKEGQNVTLSCEQNLNHDAMYWYRQDPGQGLRLIYYSQIVNDFQKGDIAEGYSVSREKKESFPLTVTSAQKNPTAFYLCASRRTSDSYEQYFGPGTRLTVT.

This chain links TRBV28 with TRBJ2-3; 9 bases match TRBD2. Germline CDR1 MDHEN, CDR2 SYDVKM. The CDR3 has 16 residues. V gave up 10 bases and J gave up 5 bases; unmatched junction bases: 16. The DNA of the CDR3 is TGTGCCACCAATCCTCTAGGTAGCGGGAGTATAGATACGCAGTATTTT. This gives the protein CATNPLGSGSIDTQYF.

The chain joins TRBV6-1 to TRBJ2-6; perhaps TRBD1 as D (5 bases). Germline assignment: CDR1 MNHNS and CDR2 SASEGT. V was cut by 7 bases and J by 1 base, with 8 bases left in between. The CDR3 is made up of 14 amino acids. The CDR3 DNA follows: TGTGCCAGCACTCAGGGATCTGGGGCCAACGTCCTGACTTTC. Residues: CASTQGSGANVLTF.

V is TRBV6-5 and J is TRBJ1-1, with 8 bases fitting TRBD1. The CDR3 consists of 15 residues. CDR1 MNHEY and CDR2 SVGAGI come from the germline V gene. V lost 4 bases and J lost 4; bases outside the gene matches: 8. The CDR3 here is CASSFKQGGSTEAFF. The CDR3 coding sequence is TGTGCCAGCAGTTTCAAACAGGGGGGAAGCACTGAAGCTTTCTTT.

V is TRBV4-3 and J is TRBJ2-7; D is perhaps TRBD1 (5 bases). Germline loops: CDR1 LGHNA, CDR2 YSLEER. Trimming took off 7 bases at V and 5 bases at J, with 21 bases between the two ends. This CDR3 region has 15 residues. This CDR3 reads CASINDDSRVHEQYF. In DNA, the CDR3 is TGCGCCAGCATAAACGACGACTCCAGGGTCCACGAGCAGTACTTC.

The chain uses TRBV28 and TRBJ2-2, with D maybe TRBD2 (6 bases). The V end was cut by 7 bases, the J end by 6 bases, with 18 bases between. The CDR3 has 15 residues. Germline V gives CDR1 MDHEN, CDR2 SYDVKM. The CDR3 is CASTPGTEVAGELFF. The DNA of the CDR3 is TGTGCCAGCACACCCGGGACTGAAGTCGCCGGGGAGCTGTTTTTT.